This T cell receptor beta chain was observed in a study of tumor-infiltrating lymphocytes in primary liver carcinoma. The overall study: The study obtained roughly 3.5 to 7.13 million productive TCRbeta reads per sample, similar across tissue types.

Details on this clonotype: Its specificity is unknown.

Study findings and constraints: Overlap in tumor-adjacent and tumor-blood pairs fell below that of tumor region pairs.

From unsorted bulk tissue weighing roughly 19-34 mg, DNA and RNA were co-extracted. Every patient in the cohort had a primary liver carcinoma. That carcinoma was treated by surgical resection. Tumor samples each held over 90% viable tumor cells. This CDR3 is built from 13 residues. Germline values: CDR1 GTSNPN, CDR2 SVGIG (reference sequence). Deletions cut 5 bases from V and 10 bases from J, with 18 bases between. The input was around 530 ng total RNA; TCR beta cDNA was made from it with a constant-region primer. Three rounds of nested multiplex PCR with slightly modified ARM-PCR produced TCR beta libraries. Running approximately 10 cycles apiece, the first two PCR rounds relied on TRBV1-TRBV30 forward primers together with a C-beta reverse primer. TCRdb reanalysed the multiplex PCR reads using MiXCR and keeps one entry per CDR3 protein. The sample has more than 55,000 distinct CDR3 sequences; about three quarters are singletons.

The receptor's source is a man between 35 and 55 years old with primary liver carcinoma and hepatitis B virus infection. The chain couples TRBV30 to TRBJ1-5; D perhaps matches TRBD1 (6 bases). The sample taken for sequencing was liver tumor tissue from sampling region 2. Noted subset: tumor region T2, inferior pole. Written as DNA, the CDR3 is TGTGCCTGGGCTAGGGGGGCGCGGCAACCCCAGCATTTT. It encodes CAWARGARQPQHF.